These T cell receptor beta chains were read from a single sample in a study of beta chain features in type 1 diabetes. The data were produced by immunoSEQ multiplex PCR, yet TCRdb's version contains in-frame clones alone and is incomplete. The data contain 60,000 or so clones, 50% to 55% of them singletons. The sequencing sample was made of Tregs from blood. Every receptor here comes from a woman between 35 and 50 years old with type 1 diabetes. The CDR3 runs from the conserved cysteine through the conserved F or W. The D gene is left open where the match is weak. The listing skips clone size in some rows; elsewhere it reads once, few, many or a size class.

size	D	V	J	DNA	CDR3
-	-	TRBV7-6	TRBJ1-2	TGTGCCTGCCTTGGGGGGACTGGCTACACCTTC	CACLGGTGYTF
-	TRBD2	TRBV2	TRBJ2-1	TGTGCCAGCAGTGAGACCCCTTCGACTAGCGGGAGCTCCTACAATGAGCAGTTCTTC	CASSETPSTSGSSYNEQFF
-	-	TRBV7-8	TRBJ1-1	TGTGCCAGCAGCCCCCGCCGGGGGAACACTGAAGCTTTCTTT	CASSPRRGNTEAFF
-	-	TRBV21-1	TRBJ1-1	TGTGCCAGCAGCTCTCCGAGGACAAGCGAGAACACTGAAGCTTTCTTT	CASSSPRTSENTEAFF
-	TRBD1	TRBV7-9	TRBJ2-7	TGTGCCAGCAGCAGACAGGGGGGATACTACGAGCAGTACTTC	CASSRQGGYYEQYF
-	-	TRBV6-5	TRBJ1-5	TGTGCCAGCAGTCCACAGGATAGCAATCAGCCCCAGCATTTT	CASSPQDSNQPQHF
few	-	TRBV7-9	TRBJ1-1	TGTGCCAGCAGCTTAGGAAGGCAGGCCAGTGAAGCTTTCTTT	CASSLGRQASEAFF
-	TRBD1	TRBV6-5	TRBJ1-5	TGTGCCAGCAGGCGATCGACAGGGGACCAGCCCCAGCATTTT	CASRRSTGDQPQHF
-	-	TRBV11-2	TRBJ1-1	TGTGCCAGCAGCTTAGCAGGGAACCTTGAAGCTTTCTTT	CASSLAGNLEAFF
-	-	TRBV5-1	TRBJ1-1	TGCGCCAGCAGCTCGGACGGGATGAACACTGAAGCTTTCTTT	CASSSDGMNTEAFF
-	-	TRBV25-1	TRBJ1-6	TGTGCCAGCAGTGAATGGGGCAGCACTAATTCACCCCTCCACTTT	CASSEWGSTNSPLHF
-	-	TRBV23-1	TRBJ1-1	TGCGCCAGCAGTCAATCAAGTCACGCAGGGCCGATAAACACTGAAGCTTTCTTT	CASSQSSHAGPINTEAFF
once	-	TRBV7-2	TRBJ1-1	TGTGCCAGCAGCAACTTTGACAGTTACTCGGGCACTGAAGCTTTCTTT	CASSNFDSYSGTEAFF
few	-	TRBV25-1	TRBJ1-3	TGTGCCAGCGAAAAGAGCTCTGGAAACACCATATATTTT	CASEKSSGNTIYF
-	-	TRBV6-1	TRBJ1-2	TGTGCCAGCACCTCGGACTGGATGGGCTACACCTTC	CASTSDWMGYTF
-	-	TRBV10-3	TRBJ2-7	TGTGCCATCAGTGAACAGGGAGTTAATATGGCATCAGAGCAGTACTTC	CAISEQGVNMASEQYF
few	-	TRBV4-2	TRBJ1-2	TGTGCCAGCAGCCAAGAAGACAGGCCTATGAGTGGTATGGGCTACACCTTC	CASSQEDRPMSGMGYTF
-	TRBD1	TRBV7-3	TRBJ2-1	TGTGCCAGCAGCCCAGGACAGGGGTTGAACAATGAGCAGTTCTTC	CASSPGQGLNNEQFF
many	TRBD2	TRBV11-2	TRBJ2-1	TGTGCCAGCAGCGCGGGGACTAGCGGGAGAAATGAGCAGTTCTTC	CASSAGTSGRNEQFF
-	-	TRBV2	TRBJ2-6	TGTGCCAGCAGTGACATCGTTAGTGGTTCCGGTTCTGGGGCCAACGTCCTGACTTTC	CASSDIVSGSGSGANVLTF
-	-	TRBV7-8	TRBJ2-5	TGTGCCAGCAGCTTCGACAGCCAAGAGACCCAGTACTTC	CASSFDSQETQYF
-	TRBD1	TRBV28	TRBJ1-3	TGTGCCAGCAGTTTATGGGAGGGGGCCGCTGGAAACACCATATATTTT	CASSLWEGAAGNTIYF
few	-	TRBV5-1	TRBJ1-2	TGCGCCAGCAGCGGGGCCCGGAACTATGGCTACACCTTC	CASSGARNYGYTF
-	-	TRBV11-1	TRBJ2-4	TGTGCCAGCAGCTTAGAAATAGGGGACATTCAGTACTTC	CASSLEIGDIQYF
-	TRBD1	TRBV5-1	TRBJ1-2	TGCGCCAGCAGCTCCCGGGACAGAAGTGGCTACACCTTC	CASSSRDRSGYTF
-	-	TRBV7-8	TRBJ2-2	TGTGCCAGCAGCTCCCGGGATTCCCCGTCCGGGGAGCTGTTTTTT	CASSSRDSPSGELFF
-	-	TRBV5-6	TRBJ2-5	TGTGCCAGCAGCTCGTTGGCCACACGGGAGCAGTACTTC	CASSSLATREQYF
-	TRBD1	TRBV7-2	TRBJ1-5	TGTGCCAGCAGCCTAGACAGGGGTAGCAATCAGCCCCAGCATTTT	CASSLDRGSNQPQHF
few	-	TRBV29-1	TRBJ1-2	TGCAGTGCCTCGTCACCCAGCGCCTATGGCTACACCTTC	CSASSPSAYGYTF
-	TRBD1	TRBV5-6	TRBJ2-7	TGTGCCAGCAGCTTATTCGTCTGGCAGGGGGCCTACGAGCAGTACTTC	CASSLFVWQGAYEQYF
-	TRBD1	TRBV28	TRBJ1-5	TGTGCCAGCAGTCCACTTGGGACAGGGGAAAATCAGCCCCAGCATTTT	CASSPLGTGENQPQHF
-	TRBD2	TRBV7-2	TRBJ2-7	TGTGCCAGCAGCTTAAGTATTGGGACTAGCGGGCGCTACGAGCAGTACTTC	CASSLSIGTSGRYEQYF
-	TRBD1	TRBV5-6	TRBJ2-2	TGTGCCAGCAGCTTGACAACAGGGGCGAACACCGGGGAGCTGTTTTTT	CASSLTTGANTGELFF
-	TRBD2	TRBV28	TRBJ2-7	TGTGCCAGCAGTTTCCCTCCCCGACTAGCGGGATACGACGGGCAGTACTTC	CASSFPPRLAGYDGQYF
few	TRBD2	TRBV28	TRBJ2-1	TGTGCCAGCAGTTTAGGGGGACTAGCGGGATTCCGGCGGTACAATGAGCAGTTCTTC	CASSLGGLAGFRRYNEQFF
-	-	TRBV9	TRBJ1-3	TGTGCCAGTAGTCGTCCGGGACACAGTGGAAACACCATATATTTT	CASSRPGHSGNTIYF
few	TRBD1	TRBV6-6	TRBJ2-7	TGTGCCAGCAGTTACTCCGGGCAGGGGGCGGACGAGCAGTACTTC	CASSYSGQGADEQYF
-	-	TRBV2	TRBJ2-1	TGTGCCAGCAGTGAAACTAGCCTGGGGTACAATGAGCAGTTCTTC	CASSETSLGYNEQFF
few	TRBD2	TRBV11-2	TRBJ2-1	TGTGCCAGCAGCTTAGATGGGGGGGGTCTCTACAATGAGCAGTTCTTC	CASSLDGGGLYNEQFF
-	-	TRBV7-9	TRBJ1-2	TGTGCCAGCACCCCACAGCCGATACTGAACTATGGCTACACCTTC	CASTPQPILNYGYTF
once	TRBD2	TRBV28	TRBJ2-7	TGTGCCAGCGCGACCGCGGGACTAGCGGGAGGGAACGAGCAGTACTTC	CASATAGLAGGNEQYF
-	-	TRBV28	TRBJ2-1	TGTGCCAGCAGTTTGCACGGGACACCCGGCGGGGGGCAGTTCTTC	CASSLHGTPGGGQFF
-	-	TRBV18	TRBJ2-7	TGTGCCAGCTCACCACCGAGGGGGCGGGAATACGAGCAGTACTTC	CASSPPRGREYEQYF
few	-	TRBV9	TRBJ1-2	TGTGCCAGCAGCCAAGGGGTGGACTATGGCTACACCTTC	CASSQGVDYGYTF
-	TRBD1	TRBV5-1	TRBJ1-1	TGCGCCAGCAGCTTCGGACAGGGAAAATTGAACACTGAAGCTTTCTTT	CASSFGQGKLNTEAFF
-	TRBD1	TRBV6-5	TRBJ1-4	TGTGCCAGCAGTTCGACAGGGACTAATGAAAAACTGTTTTTT	CASSSTGTNEKLFF
-	-	TRBV28	TRBJ1-2	TGTGCCAGCAGTTTGGCACAGAGCTATGGCTACACCTTC	CASSLAQSYGYTF
-	-	TRBV9	TRBJ1-2	TGTGCCAGCAGCGTAGGGACGGGGATCACGCCCTATGGCTACACCTTC	CASSVGTGITPYGYTF
-	-	TRBV5-1	TRBJ1-5	TGCGCCAGCAGCTTGGCGGGGGATAGCAATCAGCCCCAGCATTTT	CASSLAGDSNQPQHF
-	TRBD2	TRBV18	TRBJ2-7	TGTGCCAGCTCAAGCGCTAGCGGTTCCTACGAGCAGTACTTC	CASSSASGSYEQYF
-	-	TRBV28	TRBJ2-3	TGTGCCAGCAGCACCCCGGAGACAGATACGCAGTATTTT	CASSTPETDTQYF
-	TRBD1	TRBV7-9	TRBJ1-2	TGTGCCAGCAGCTCCTCCTACGACAGGGCCAGCGGTGGCTACACCTTC	CASSSSYDRASGGYTF
few	-	TRBV6-5	TRBJ1-5	TGTGCCAGCAAAACAGGGATGGGGCAGCCCCAGCATTTT	CASKTGMGQPQHF
-	-	TRBV5-1	TRBJ1-4	TGCGCCAGCAGCTTTACAGGGATTACAACTAATGAAAAACTGTTTTTT	CASSFTGITTNEKLFF
few	-	TRBV5-4	TRBJ2-2	TGTGCCAGCACCCTGGGGAGGGGGGCGGACACCGGGGAGCTGTTTTTT	CASTLGRGADTGELFF